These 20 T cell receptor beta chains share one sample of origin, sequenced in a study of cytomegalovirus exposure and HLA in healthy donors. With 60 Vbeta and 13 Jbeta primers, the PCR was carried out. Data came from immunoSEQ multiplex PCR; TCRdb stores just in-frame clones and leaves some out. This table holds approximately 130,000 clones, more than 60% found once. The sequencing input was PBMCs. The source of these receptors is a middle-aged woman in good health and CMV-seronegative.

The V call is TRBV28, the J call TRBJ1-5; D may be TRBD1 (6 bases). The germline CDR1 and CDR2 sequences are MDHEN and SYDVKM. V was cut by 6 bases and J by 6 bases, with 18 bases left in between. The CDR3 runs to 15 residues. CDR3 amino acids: CASSIRGTGFQPQHF. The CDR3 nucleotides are TGTGCCAGCAGCATAAGGGGCACAGGGTTTCAGCCCCAGCATTTT.

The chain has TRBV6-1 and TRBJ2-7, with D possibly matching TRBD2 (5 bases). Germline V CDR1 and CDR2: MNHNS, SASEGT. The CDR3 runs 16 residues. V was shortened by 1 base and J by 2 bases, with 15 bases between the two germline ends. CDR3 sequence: CASSEGLNTIPYEQYF. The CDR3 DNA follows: TGTGCCAGCAGTGAAGGACTAAATACAATTCCCTACGAGCAGTACTTC.

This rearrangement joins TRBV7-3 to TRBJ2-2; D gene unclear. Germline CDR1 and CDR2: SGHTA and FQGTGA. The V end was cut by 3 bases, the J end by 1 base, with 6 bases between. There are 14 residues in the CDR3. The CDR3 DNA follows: TGTGCCAGCAGCTTGGCAGTGAACACCGGGGAGCTGTTTTTT. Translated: CASSLAVNTGELFF.

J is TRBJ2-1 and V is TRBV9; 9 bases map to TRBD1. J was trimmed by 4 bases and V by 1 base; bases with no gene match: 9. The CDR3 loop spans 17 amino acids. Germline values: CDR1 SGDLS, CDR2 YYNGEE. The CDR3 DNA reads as TGTGCCAGCAGCGTAATCGGGCGGGACAGGGTATACAATGAGCAGTTCTTC. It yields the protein CASSVIGRDRVYNEQFF.

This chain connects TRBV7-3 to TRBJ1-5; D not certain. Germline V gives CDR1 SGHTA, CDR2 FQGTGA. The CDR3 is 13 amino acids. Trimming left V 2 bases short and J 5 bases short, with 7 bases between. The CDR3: CASSLQRDQPQHF. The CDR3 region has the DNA TGTGCCAGCAGCTTACAGCGGGATCAGCCCCAGCATTTT.

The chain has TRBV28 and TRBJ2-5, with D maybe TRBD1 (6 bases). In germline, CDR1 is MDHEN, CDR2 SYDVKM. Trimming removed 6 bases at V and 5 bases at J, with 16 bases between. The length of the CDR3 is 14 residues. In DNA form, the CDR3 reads TGTGCCAGCAGGATGCCACAGGGAAGGGAGACCCAGTACTTC. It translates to CASRMPQGRETQYF.

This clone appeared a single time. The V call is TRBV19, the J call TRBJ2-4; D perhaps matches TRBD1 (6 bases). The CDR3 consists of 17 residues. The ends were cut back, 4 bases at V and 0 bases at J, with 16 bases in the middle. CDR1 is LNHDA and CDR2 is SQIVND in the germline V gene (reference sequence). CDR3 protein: CASSTPTGNIAKNIQYF. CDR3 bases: TGTGCCAGTAGTACCCCCACAGGGAATATAGCCAAAAACATTCAGTACTTC.

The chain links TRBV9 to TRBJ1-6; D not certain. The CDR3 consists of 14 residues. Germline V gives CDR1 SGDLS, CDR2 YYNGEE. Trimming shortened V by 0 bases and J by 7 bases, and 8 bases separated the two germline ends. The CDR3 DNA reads TGTGCCAGCAGCGTAGAATCGGGAAATTCACCCCTCCACTTT. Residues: CASSVESGNSPLHF. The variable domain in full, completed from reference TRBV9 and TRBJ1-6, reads DSGVTQTPKHLITATGQRVTLRCSPRSGDLSVYWYQQSLDQGLQFLIQYYNGEERAKGNILERFSAQQFPDLHSELNLSSLELGDSALYFCASSVESGNSPLHFGNGTRLTVT.

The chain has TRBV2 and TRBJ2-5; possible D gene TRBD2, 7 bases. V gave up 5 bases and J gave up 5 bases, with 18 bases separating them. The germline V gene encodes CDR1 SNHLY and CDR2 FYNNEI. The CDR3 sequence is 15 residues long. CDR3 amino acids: CASSQSGGAVETQYF. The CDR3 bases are TGTGCCAGCAGTCAGAGTGGGGGGGCGGTGGAGACCCAGTACTTC.

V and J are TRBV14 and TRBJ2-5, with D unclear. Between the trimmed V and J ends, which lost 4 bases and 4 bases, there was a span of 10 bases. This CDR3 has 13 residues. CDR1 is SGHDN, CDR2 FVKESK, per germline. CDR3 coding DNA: TGTGCCAGCAGCCCCTTGGTAGCAGAGACCCAGTACTTC. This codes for CASSPLVAETQYF. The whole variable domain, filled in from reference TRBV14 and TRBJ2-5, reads EAGVTQFPSHSVIEKGQTVTLRCDPISGHDNLYWYRRVMGKEIKFLLHFVKESKQDESGMPNNRFLAERTGGTYSTLKVQPAELEDSGVYFCASSPLVAETQYFGPGTRLLVL.

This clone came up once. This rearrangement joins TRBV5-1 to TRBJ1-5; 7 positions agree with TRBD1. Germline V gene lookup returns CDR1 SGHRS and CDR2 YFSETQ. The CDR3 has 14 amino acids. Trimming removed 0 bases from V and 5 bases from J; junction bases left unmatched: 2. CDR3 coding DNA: TGCGCCAGCAGCTTGGGAGGGGGCGATCAGCCCCAGCATTTT. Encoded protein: CASSLGGGDQPQHF.

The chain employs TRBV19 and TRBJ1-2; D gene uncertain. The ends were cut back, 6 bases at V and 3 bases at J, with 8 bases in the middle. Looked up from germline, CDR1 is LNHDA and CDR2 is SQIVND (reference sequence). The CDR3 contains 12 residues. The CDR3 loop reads CASSPGHYGYTF. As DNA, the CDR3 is TGTGCCAGTAGCCCTGGGCACTATGGCTACACCTTC.

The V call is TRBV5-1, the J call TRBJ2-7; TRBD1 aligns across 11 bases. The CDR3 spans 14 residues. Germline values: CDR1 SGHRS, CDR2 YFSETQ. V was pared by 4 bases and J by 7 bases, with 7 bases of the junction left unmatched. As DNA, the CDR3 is TGCGCCAGCAGCCCTGGACAGGGGGCGGAAGAGCAGTACTTC. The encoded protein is CASSPGQGAEEQYF.

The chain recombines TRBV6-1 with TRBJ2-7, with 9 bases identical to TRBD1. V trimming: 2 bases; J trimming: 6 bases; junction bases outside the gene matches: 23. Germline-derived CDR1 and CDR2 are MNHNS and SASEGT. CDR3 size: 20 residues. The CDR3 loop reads CASSEWGPGQGPFIASEQYF. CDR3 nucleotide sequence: TGTGCCAGCAGTGAATGGGGCCCGGGACAGGGTCCTTTCATAGCCTCCGAGCAGTACTTC.

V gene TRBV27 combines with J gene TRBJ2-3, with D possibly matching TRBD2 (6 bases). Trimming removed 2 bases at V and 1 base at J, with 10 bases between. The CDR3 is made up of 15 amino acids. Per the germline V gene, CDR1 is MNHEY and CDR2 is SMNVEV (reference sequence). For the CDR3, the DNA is TGTGCCAGCAGTTTAGGCCCTAGCGGCACAGATACGCAGTATTTT. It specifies CASSLGPSGTDTQYF.

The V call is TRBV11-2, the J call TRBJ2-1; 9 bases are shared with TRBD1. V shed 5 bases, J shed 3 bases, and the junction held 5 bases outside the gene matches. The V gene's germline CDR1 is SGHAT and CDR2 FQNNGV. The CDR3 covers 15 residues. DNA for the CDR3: TGTGCCAGCAGCCCGCCGGGACAGGGCTACAATGAGCAGTTCTTC. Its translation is CASSPPGQGYNEQFF. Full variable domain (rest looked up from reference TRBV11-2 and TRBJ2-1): EAGVAQSPRYKIIEKRQSVAFWCNPISGHATLYWYQQILGQGPKLLIQFQNNGVVDDSQLPKDRFSAERLKGVDSTLKIQPAKLEDSAVYLCASSPPGQGYNEQFFGPGTRLTVL.

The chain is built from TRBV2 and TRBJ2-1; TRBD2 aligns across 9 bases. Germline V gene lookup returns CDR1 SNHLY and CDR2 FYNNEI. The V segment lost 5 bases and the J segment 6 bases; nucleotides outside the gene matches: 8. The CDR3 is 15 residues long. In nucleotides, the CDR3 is TGTGCCAGCAGTCAGGTAGCGGGGGACTCCAATGAGCAGTTCTTC. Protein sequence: CASSQVAGDSNEQFF.

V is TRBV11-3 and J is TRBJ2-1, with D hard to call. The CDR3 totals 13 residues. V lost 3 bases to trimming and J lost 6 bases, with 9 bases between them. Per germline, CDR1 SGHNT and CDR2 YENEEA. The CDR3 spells CASSFSTGNEQFF. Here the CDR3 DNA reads TGTGCCAGCAGCTTCAGTACGGGCAATGAGCAGTTCTTC.

Here the CDR3 DNA reads TGTGCCAGCAGGTCCGGGACAGGGTATCAGCCCCAGCATTTT. The encoded protein is CASRSGTGYQPQHF. V and J are TRBV2 and TRBJ1-5; 9 bases match TRBD1. CDR1 and CDR2 (germline): SNHLY, FYNNEI. CDR3 length: 14 residues. The trim removed 6 bases at V and 5 bases at J, leaving 5 bases unmatched.

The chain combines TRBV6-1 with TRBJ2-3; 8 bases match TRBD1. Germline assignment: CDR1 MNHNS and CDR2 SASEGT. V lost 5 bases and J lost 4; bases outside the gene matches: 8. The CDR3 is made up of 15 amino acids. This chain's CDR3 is CASSPDRGSSDTQYF. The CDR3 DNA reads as TGTGCCAGCAGTCCCGACAGGGGAAGTTCAGATACGCAGTATTTT.